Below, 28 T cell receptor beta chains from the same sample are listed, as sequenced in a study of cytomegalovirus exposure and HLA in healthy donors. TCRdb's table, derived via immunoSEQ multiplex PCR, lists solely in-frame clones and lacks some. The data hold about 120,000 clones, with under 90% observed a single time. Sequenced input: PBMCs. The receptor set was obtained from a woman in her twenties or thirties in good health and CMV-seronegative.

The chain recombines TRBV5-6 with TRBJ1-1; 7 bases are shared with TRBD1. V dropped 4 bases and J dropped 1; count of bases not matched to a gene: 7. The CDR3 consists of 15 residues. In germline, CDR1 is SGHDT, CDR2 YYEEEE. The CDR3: CASSPGQEWNTEAFF. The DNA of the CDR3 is TGTGCCAGCAGCCCAGGACAGGAGTGGAACACTGAAGCTTTCTTT.

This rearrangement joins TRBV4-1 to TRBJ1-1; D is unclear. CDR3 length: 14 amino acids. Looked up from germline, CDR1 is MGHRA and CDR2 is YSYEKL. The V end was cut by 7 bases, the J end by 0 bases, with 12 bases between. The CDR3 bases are TGCGCCAGCAAGTTCCTAACGATGAACACTGAAGCTTTCTTT. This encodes CASKFLTMNTEAFF.

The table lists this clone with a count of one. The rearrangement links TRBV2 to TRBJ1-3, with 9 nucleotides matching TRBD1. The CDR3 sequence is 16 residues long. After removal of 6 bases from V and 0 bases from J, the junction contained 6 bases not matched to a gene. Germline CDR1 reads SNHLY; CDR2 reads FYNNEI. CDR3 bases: TGTGCCAGCAGCCCGGACAGGGGCCTCTCTGGAAACACCATATATTTT. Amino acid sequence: CASSPDRGLSGNTIYF.

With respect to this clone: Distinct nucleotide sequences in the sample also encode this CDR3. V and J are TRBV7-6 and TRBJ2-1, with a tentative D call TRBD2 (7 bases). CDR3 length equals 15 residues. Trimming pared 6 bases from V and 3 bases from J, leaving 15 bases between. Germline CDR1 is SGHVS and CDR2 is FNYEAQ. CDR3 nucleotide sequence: TGTGCCAGCAGTCCTGGACTAGGGGGCTACAATGAGCAGTTCTTC. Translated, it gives CASSPGLGGYNEQFF.

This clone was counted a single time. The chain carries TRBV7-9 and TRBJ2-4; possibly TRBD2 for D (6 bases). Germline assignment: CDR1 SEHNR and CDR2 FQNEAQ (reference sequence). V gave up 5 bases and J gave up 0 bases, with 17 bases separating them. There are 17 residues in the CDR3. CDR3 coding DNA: TGTGCCAGCAGCCCTATTTTGCTAGCGTTAGCCAAAAACATTCAGTACTTC. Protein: CASSPILLALAKNIQYF.

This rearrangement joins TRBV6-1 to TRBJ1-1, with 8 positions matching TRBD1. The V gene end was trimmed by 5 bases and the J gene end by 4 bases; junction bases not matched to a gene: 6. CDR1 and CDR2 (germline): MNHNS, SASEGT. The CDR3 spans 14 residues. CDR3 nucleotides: TGTGCCAGCAGTCCAGGGGGCTTTCTCACTGAAGCTTTCTTT. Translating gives CASSPGGFLTEAFF.

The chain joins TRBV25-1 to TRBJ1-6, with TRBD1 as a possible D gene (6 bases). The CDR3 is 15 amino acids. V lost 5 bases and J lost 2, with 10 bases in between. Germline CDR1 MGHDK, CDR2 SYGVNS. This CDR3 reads CASSQTGTYNSPLHF. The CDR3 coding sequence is TGTGCCAGCAGTCAGACAGGCACCTATAATTCACCCCTCCACTTT.

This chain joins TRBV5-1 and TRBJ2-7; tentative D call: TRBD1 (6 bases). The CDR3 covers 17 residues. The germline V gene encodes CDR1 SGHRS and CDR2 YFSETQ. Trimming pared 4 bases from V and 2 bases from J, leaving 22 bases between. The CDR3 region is CASSPQPPTGIAYEQYF. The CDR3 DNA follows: TGCGCCAGCAGCCCCCAGCCTCCCACAGGGATTGCCTACGAGCAGTACTTC.

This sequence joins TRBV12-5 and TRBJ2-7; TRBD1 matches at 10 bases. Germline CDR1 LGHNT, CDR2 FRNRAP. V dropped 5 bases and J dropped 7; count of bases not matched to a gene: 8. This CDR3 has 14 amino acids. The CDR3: CASGRGTGAKEQYF. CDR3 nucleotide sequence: TGTGCTAGTGGTCGCGGGACAGGGGCTAAAGAGCAGTACTTC.

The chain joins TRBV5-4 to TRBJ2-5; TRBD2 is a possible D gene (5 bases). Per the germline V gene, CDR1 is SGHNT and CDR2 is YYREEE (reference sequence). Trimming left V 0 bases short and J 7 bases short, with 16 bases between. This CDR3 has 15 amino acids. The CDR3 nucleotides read TGTGCCAGCAGCTTGGATCCCGCTAGCTCGGCGACCCAGTACTTC. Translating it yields CASSLDPASSATQYF.

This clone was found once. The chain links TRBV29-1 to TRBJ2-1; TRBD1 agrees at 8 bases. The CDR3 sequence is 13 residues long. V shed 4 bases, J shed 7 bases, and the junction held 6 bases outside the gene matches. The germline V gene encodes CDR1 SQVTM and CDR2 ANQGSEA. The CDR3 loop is CSVVGTGGNEQFF. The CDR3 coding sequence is TGCAGCGTTGTTGGGACAGGAGGAAATGAGCAGTTCTTC.

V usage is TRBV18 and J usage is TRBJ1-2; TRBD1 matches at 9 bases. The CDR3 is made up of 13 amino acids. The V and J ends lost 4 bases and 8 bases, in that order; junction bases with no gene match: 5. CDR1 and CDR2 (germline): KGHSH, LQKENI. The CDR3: CASSQGQGRGYTF. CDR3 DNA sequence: TGTGCCAGCTCACAGGGACAGGGAAGAGGCTACACCTTC. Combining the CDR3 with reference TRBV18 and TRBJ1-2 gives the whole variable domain NAGVMQNPRHLVRRRGQEARLRCSPMKGHSHVYWYRQLPEEGLKFMVYLQKENIIDESGMPKERFSAEFPKEGPSILRIQQVVRGDSAAYFCASSQGQGRGYTFGSGTRLTVV.

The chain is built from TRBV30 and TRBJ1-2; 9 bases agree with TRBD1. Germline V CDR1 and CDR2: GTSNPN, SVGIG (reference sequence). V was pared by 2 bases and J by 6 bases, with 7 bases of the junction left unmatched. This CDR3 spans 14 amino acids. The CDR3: CAWSYTGGSDGYTF. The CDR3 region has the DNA TGTGCCTGGAGTTATACAGGGGGCTCTGATGGCTACACCTTC.

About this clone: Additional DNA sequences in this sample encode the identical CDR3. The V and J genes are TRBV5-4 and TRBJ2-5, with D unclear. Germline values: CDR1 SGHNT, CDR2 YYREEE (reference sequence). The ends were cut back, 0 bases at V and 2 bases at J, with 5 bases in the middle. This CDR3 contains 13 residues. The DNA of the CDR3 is TGTGCCAGCAGCTTGGACAGTCAAGAGACCCAGTACTTC. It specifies CASSLDSQETQYF.

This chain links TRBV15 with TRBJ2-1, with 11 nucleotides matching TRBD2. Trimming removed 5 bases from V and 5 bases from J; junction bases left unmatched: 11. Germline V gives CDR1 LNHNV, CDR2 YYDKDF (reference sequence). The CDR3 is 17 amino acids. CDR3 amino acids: CATSGSSGGPGDNEQFF. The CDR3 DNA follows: TGTGCCACCAGCGGGTCTAGCGGGGGGCCGGGAGACAATGAGCAGTTCTTC.

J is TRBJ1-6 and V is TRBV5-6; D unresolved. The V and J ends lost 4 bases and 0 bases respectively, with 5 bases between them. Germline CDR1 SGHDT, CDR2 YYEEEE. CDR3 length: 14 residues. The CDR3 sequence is CASSLRSYNSPLHF. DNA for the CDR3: TGTGCCAGCAGCCTTCGCTCCTATAATTCACCCCTCCACTTT.

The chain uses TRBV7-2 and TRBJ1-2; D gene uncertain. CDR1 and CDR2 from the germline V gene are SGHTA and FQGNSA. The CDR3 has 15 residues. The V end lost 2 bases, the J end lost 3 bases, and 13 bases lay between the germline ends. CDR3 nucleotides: TGTGCCAGCAGCTTACCTCCGCCAGTACACTATGGCTACACCTTC. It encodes CASSLPPPVHYGYTF.

The CDR3 sequence: CASSIGDSGTQYF. The CDR3 coding sequence is TGTGCCAGTAGTATTGGGGACAGTGGGACCCAGTACTTC. The genes are TRBV19 and TRBJ2-5; 7 bases match TRBD1. This CDR3 is built from 13 residues. Germline-derived CDR1 and CDR2 are LNHDA and SQIVND (reference sequence). V lost 3 bases to trimming and J lost 7 bases; unmatched junction nucleotides: 5.

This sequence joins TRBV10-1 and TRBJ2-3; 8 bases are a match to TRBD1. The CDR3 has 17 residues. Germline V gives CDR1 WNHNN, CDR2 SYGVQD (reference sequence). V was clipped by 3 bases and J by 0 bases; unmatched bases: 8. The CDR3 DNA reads TGCGCCAGCAGTGAAAGTGGGGACAGGCCCAGCACAGATACGCAGTATTTT. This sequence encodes CASSESGDRPSTDTQYF.

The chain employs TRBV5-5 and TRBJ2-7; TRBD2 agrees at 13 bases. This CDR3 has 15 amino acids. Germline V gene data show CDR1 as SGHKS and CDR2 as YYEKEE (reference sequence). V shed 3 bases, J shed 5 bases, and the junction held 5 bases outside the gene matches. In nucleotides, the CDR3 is TGTGCCAGCAGCTCCCGACTAGCGGGGGGCCACGAGCAGTACTTC. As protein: CASSSRLAGGHEQYF. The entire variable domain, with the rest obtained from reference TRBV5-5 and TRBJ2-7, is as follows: DAGVTQSPTHLIKTRGQQVTLRCSPISGHKSVSWYQQVLGQGPQFIFQYYEKEERGRGNFPDRFSARQFPNYSSELNVNALLLGDSALYLCASSSRLAGGHEQYFGPGTRLTVT.

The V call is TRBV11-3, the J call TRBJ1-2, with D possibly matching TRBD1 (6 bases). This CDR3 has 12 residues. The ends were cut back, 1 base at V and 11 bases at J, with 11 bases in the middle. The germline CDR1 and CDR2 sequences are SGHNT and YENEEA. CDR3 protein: CASSLGTADYTF. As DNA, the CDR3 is TGTGCCAGCAGCTTAGGGACAGCCGATTACACCTTC.

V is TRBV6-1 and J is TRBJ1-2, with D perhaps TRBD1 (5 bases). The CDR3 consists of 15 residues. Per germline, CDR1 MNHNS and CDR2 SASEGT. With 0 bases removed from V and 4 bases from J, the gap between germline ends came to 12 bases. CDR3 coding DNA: TGTGCCAGCAGTGAAGCCGGCGGGGGGAGCTATGGCTACACCTTC. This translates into CASSEAGGGSYGYTF.

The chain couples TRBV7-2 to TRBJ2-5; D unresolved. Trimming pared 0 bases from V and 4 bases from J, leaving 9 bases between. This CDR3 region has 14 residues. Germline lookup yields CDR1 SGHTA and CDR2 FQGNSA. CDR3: CASSLAPRVETQYF. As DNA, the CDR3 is TGTGCCAGCAGCTTAGCCCCTCGCGTAGAGACCCAGTACTTC.

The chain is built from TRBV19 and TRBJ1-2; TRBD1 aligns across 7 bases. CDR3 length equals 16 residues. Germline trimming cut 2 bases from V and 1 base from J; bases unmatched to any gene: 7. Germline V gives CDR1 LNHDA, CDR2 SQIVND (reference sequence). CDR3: CASSIRLTGLNYGYTF. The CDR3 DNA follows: TGTGCCAGTAGTATACGATTGACAGGGCTTAACTATGGCTACACCTTC.

The CDR3 DNA reads TGTGCCAGCAGCTTAGTACAGGGGGCGCCGGTTGGAATTGAAGCTTTCTTT. Protein product: CASSLVQGAPVGIEAFF. V and J are TRBV7-9 and TRBJ1-1; 9 bases align to TRBD1. This CDR3 spans 17 amino acids. The V gene end was trimmed by 1 base and the J gene end by 7 bases; junction bases not matched to a gene: 13. Germline CDR1 and CDR2: SEHNR and FQNEAQ (reference sequence).

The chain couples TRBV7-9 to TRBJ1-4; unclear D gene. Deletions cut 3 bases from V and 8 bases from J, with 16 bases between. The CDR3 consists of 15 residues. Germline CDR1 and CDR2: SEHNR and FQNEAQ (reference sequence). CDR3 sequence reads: CASSFEGRTDEKLFF. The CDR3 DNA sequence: TGTGCCAGCAGCTTTGAGGGCAGGACTGACGAAAAACTGTTTTTT.

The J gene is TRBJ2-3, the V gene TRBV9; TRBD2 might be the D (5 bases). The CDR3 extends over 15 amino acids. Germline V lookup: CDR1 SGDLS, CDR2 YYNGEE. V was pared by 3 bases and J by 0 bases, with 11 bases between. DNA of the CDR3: TGTGCCAGCAGCGGTGACGGGGATAGCACAGATACGCAGTATTTT. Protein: CASSGDGDSTDTQYF.

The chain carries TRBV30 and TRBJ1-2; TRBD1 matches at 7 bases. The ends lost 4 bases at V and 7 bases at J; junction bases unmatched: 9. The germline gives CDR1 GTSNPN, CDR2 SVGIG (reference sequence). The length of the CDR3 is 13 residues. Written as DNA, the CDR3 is TGTGCCTGGACCATGGACAGGACGGGTGGCTACACCTTC. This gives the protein CAWTMDRTGGYTF.